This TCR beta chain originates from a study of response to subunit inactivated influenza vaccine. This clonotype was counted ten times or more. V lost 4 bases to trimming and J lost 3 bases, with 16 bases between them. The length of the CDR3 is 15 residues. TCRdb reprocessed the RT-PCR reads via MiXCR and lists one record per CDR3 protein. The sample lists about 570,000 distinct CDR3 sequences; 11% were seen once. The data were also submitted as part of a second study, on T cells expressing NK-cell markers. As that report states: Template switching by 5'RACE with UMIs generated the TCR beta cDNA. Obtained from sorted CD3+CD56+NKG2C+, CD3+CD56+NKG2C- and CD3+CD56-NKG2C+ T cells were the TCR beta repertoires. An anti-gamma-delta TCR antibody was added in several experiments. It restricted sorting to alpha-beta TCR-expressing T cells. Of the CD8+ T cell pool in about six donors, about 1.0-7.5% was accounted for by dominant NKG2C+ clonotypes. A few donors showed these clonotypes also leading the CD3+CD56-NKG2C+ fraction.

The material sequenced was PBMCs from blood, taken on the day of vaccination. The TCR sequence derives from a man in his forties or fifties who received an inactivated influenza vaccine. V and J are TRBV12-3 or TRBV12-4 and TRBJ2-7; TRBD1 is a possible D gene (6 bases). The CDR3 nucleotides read TGTGCCAGCAGTTCCTCCGGGACAAATTTCTACGAGCAGTACTTC. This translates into CASSSSGTNFYEQYF.